The 14 T cell receptor beta chains presented below share a single source sample, sequenced in a study of control samples from healthy donors and cancer patients (dated by TCRdb to 2019 to 2021). The method behind the library was the immunoSEQ multiplex PCR assay. Held by TCRdb, this immuneACCESS table contains in-frame sequences only and omits some clones. Under half of the omission traces to an unresolved V gene where checked; the cause of the rest is unknown. The sample profile shows around 130,000 clones; roughly 86% of them were found once. 6% to 9.5% of the sample goes to the ten largest clones. The source material was PBMCs. These receptors were taken from a man over 45 with head and neck cancer.

This clone showed up just once. This sequence joins TRBV28 and TRBJ1-4, with D possibly matching TRBD1 (5 bases). This CDR3 has 16 residues. Germline CDR1 is MDHEN and CDR2 is SYDVKM. Trimming pared 1 base from V and 4 bases from J, leaving 13 bases between. The CDR3 protein is CASSLSTQALNEKLFF. CDR3 bases: TGTGCCAGCAGTTTATCTACACAGGCCCTTAATGAAAAACTGTTTTTT.

This clone occurred once. The rearrangement joins TRBV18 to TRBJ2-3; tentatively, D is TRBD1 (5 bases). The CDR3 is 15 residues long. CDR1 and CDR2 from the germline V gene are KGHSH and LQKENI. The germline V and J ends were trimmed by 2 bases and 2 bases, with 11 bases remaining between them. CDR3 protein: CASSPVQTVTDTQYF. CDR3 in DNA: TGTGCCAGCTCACCAGTTCAGACAGTCACAGATACGCAGTATTTT.

V usage is TRBV18 and J usage is TRBJ2-7, with 9 bases fitting TRBD1. V gave up 4 bases and J gave up 3 bases; unmatched junction bases: 7. CDR1 and CDR2 from the germline V gene are KGHSH and LQKENI. The CDR3 contains 15 residues. In DNA, the CDR3 is TGTGCCAGCTCACTGATGGGACAGGGAGGCTACGAGCAGTACTTC. Amino acids: CASSLMGQGGYEQYF. Looking up the rest from reference TRBV18 and TRBJ2-7 gives the full variable domain: NAGVMQNPRHLVRRRGQEARLRCSPMKGHSHVYWYRQLPEEGLKFMVYLQKENIIDESGMPKERFSAEFPKEGPSILRIQQVVRGDSAAYFCASSLMGQGGYEQYFGPGTRLTVT.

This clone was picked up one time. The J gene is TRBJ1-3, the V gene TRBV6-1, with no clear D. The V and J ends lost 2 bases and 8 bases respectively, with 10 bases between them. Germline CDR1 and CDR2: MNHNS and SASEGT. The CDR3 runs to 13 residues. The CDR3 reads CASSERPWDTIYF. The CDR3 DNA reads as TGTGCCAGCAGTGAAAGACCGTGGGACACCATATATTTT.

This chain joins TRBV28 and TRBJ2-7; either TRBD1 or TRBD2 may supply D (5 bases each). Germline V lookup: CDR1 MDHEN, CDR2 SYDVKM. Trimming pared 3 bases from V and 5 bases from J, leaving 5 bases between. The CDR3 is 11 residues long. The CDR3 DNA sequence: TGTGCCAGCAGTTTGGGACACGAGCAGTACTTC. Translating gives CASSLGHEQYF.

This clone was seen a single time. The gene calls are TRBV3-1 (or the pseudogene TRBV3-2) and TRBJ2-7; TRBD2 agrees at 10 bases. This CDR3 is built from 16 residues. The V and J ends lost 0 bases and 5 bases, in that order; junction bases with no gene match: 7. The germline CDR1 and CDR2 sequences are LGHDT and YNNKEL (reference sequence). The CDR3 loop is CASSQDVASGRDEQYF. CDR3 bases: TGTGCCAGCAGCCAAGATGTGGCTAGCGGGAGAGACGAGCAGTACTTC.

V gene TRBV19 combines with J gene TRBJ1-5, with 11 bases aligning to TRBD1. Germline CDR1 LNHDA, CDR2 SQIVND (reference sequence). After removal of 11 bases from V and 5 bases from J, the junction contained 5 bases not matched to a gene. The length of the CDR3 is 13 residues. The CDR3 here is CAGKDRGHQPQHF. In DNA form, the CDR3 reads TGTGCCGGAAAGGACAGGGGGCATCAGCCCCAGCATTTT.

The chain combines TRBV5-1 with TRBJ2-5, with unresolved D. V was shortened by 4 bases and J by 5 bases, with 21 bases between the two germline ends. Per germline, CDR1 SGHRS and CDR2 YFSETQ. CDR3 length: 16 residues. The CDR3 here is CASSPIYSSVVETQYF. The CDR3 DNA reads as TGCGCCAGCAGCCCAATCTACTCATCCGTGGTGGAGACCCAGTACTTC.

The V gene is TRBV7-2, the J gene TRBJ2-6; 13 positions agree with TRBD2. The germline V gene encodes CDR1 SGHTA and CDR2 FQGNSA. This CDR3 comprises 19 residues. V gave up 5 bases and J gave up 1 base; unmatched junction bases: 8. CDR3 sequence: CASSPGLAGALSGANVLTF. The CDR3 DNA sequence: TGTGCCAGCAGCCCTGGACTAGCGGGAGCCCTATCTGGGGCCAACGTCCTGACTTTC. Full variable domain (remainder filled in from reference TRBV7-2 and TRBJ2-6): GAGVSQSPSNKVTEKGKDVELRCDPISGHTALYWYRQSLGQGLEFLIYFQGNSAPDKSGLPSDRFSAERTGGSVSTLTIQRTQQEDSAVYLCASSPGLAGALSGANVLTFGAGSRLTVL.

V is TRBV24-1 and J is TRBJ2-3; weak D call: TRBD1 (5 bases). There are 15 residues in the CDR3. Between the trimmed V and J ends, which lost 4 bases and 3 bases, there was a span of 13 bases. Germline values: CDR1 KGHDR, CDR2 SFDVKD. This CDR3 reads CATSEGALLTDTQYF. The CDR3 DNA reads TGTGCCACCAGTGAAGGGGCCCTATTAACAGATACGCAGTATTTT.

This clone was observed a few times. The chain joins TRBV5-1 to TRBJ2-7, with 7 bases matching TRBD2. V lost 7 bases, J lost 2 bases, and 12 bases stayed unmatched. CDR3 length: 15 residues. Germline V gene sequence: CDR1 SGHRS, CDR2 YFSETQ. CDR3 nucleotide sequence: TGCGCCAGCCGTATTTTTATGGGAGGGCCCTACGAGCAGTACTTC. The encoded protein is CASRIFMGGPYEQYF.

V and J are TRBV30 and TRBJ2-1; D unclear. V lost 4 bases and J lost 0, with 19 bases in between. Looked up from germline, CDR1 is GTSNPN and CDR2 is SVGIG (reference sequence). The CDR3 has 17 residues. CDR3: CAWIQVVGLSSYNEQFF. Written as DNA, the CDR3 is TGTGCCTGGATCCAGGTCGTCGGGCTAAGCTCCTACAATGAGCAGTTCTTC.

Comment on this clone: One end of the junction fails to match germline, which may point to a read error. The same CDR3 is also encoded by other DNA sequences in this sample. The J gene is TRBJ1-1, the V gene TRBV4-1; a weak D match, TRBD1 (6 bases). CDR1 is MGHRA and CDR2 is YSYEKL in the germline V gene. This CDR3 comprises 15 residues. CDR3 residues: CASSLGPGAGTEAFF. The DNA of the CDR3 is TGCGCCAGCAGCCTAGGCCCAGGGGCTGGCACTGAGGCTTTCTTT.

This clone was recorded only once. In nucleotides, the CDR3 is TGTGCCAGCAGTTCAGGGGACACCGGGGAGCTGTTTTTT. This encodes CASSSGDTGELFF. This chain links TRBV28 with TRBJ2-2, with D possibly TRBD1 on 6 matching bases. CDR3 length: 13 amino acids. Trimming left V 4 bases short and J 3 bases short, with 6 bases between. In germline, CDR1 is MDHEN, CDR2 SYDVKM.